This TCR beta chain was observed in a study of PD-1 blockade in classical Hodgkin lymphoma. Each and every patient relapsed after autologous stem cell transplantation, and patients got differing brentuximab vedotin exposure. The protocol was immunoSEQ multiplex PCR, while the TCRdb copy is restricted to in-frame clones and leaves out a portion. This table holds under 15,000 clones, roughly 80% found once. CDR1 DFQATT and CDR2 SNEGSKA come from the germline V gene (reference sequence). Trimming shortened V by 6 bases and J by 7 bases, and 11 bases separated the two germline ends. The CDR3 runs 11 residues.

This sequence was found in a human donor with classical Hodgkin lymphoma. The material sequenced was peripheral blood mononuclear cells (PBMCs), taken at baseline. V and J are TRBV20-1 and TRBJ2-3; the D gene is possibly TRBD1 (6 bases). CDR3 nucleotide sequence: TGCAGTGCGCTAACAGGGAATACGCAGTATTTT. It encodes CSALTGNTQYF.